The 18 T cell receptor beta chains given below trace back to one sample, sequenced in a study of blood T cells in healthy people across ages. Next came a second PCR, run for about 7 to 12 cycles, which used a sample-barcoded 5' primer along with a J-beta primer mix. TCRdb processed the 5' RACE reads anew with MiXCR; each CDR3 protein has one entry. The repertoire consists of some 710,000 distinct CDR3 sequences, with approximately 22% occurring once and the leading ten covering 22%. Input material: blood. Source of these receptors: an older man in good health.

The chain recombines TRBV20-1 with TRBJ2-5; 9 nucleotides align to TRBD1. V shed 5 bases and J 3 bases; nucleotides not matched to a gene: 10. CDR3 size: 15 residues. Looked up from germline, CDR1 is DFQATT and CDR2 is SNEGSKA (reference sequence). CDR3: CSASRTGARKETQYF. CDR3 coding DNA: TGCAGTGCTTCCCGGACAGGGGCGAGGAAAGAGACCCAGTACTTC.

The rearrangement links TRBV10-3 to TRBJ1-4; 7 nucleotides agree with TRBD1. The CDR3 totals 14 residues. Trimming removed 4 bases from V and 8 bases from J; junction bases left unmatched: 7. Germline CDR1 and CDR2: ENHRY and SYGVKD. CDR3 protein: CAISGQGVGEKLFF. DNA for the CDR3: TGTGCCATCAGTGGACAGGGCGTGGGGGAAAAACTGTTTTTT.

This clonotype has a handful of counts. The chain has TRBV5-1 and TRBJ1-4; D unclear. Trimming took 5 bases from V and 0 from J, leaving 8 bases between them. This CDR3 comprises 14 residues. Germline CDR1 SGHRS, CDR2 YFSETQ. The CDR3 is CASRSVATNEKLFF. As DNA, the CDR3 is TGCGCCAGCAGGAGCGTGGCAACTAATGAAAAACTGTTTTTT.

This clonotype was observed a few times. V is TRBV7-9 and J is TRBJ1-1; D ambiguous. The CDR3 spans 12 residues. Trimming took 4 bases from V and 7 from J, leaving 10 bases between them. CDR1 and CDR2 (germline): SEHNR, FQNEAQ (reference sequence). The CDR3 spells CASSSQEIEAFF. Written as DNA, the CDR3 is TGTGCCAGCAGCTCCCAGGAGATTGAAGCTTTCTTT.

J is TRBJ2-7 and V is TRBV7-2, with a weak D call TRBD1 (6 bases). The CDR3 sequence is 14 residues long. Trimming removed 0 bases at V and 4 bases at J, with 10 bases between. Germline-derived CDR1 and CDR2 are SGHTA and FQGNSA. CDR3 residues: CASSLARGGYEQYF. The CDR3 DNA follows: TGTGCCAGCAGCTTAGCGCGAGGGGGATACGAGCAGTACTTC.

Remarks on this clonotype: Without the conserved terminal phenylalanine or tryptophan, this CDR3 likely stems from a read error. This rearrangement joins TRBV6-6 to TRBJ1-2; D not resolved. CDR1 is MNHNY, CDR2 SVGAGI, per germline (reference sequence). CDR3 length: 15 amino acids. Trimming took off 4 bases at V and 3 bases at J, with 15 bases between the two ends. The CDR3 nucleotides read TGTGCCAGCAGTTCCGCGGTAGGGTGGGACTATGGCTACACCCTC. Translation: CASSSAVGWDYGYTL.

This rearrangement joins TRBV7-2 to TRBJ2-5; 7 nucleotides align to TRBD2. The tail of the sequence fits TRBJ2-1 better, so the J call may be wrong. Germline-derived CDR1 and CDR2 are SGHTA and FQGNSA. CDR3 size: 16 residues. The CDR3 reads CASSPESGNVFNEQFF. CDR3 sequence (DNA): TGTGCCAGCAGCCCCGAAAGCGGGAATGTTTTCAATGAGCAGTTCTTC.

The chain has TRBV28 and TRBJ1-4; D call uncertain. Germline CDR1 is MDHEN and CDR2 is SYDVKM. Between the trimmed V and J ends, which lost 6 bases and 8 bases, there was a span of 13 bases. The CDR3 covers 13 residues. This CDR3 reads CASRRVVKEKLFF. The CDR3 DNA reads TGTGCCAGCAGACGGGTTGTGAAGGAAAAACTGTTTTTT. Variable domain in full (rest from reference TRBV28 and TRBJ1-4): DVKVTQSSRYLVKRTGEKVFLECVQDMDHENMFWYRQDPGLGLRLIYFSYDVKMKEKGDIPEGYSVSREKKERFSLILESASTNQTSMYLCASRRVVKEKLFFGSGTQLSVL.

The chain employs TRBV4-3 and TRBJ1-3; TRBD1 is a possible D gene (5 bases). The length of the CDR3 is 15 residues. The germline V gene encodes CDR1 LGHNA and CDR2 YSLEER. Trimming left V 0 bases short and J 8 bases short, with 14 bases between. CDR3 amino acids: CASSQDAGAADTIYF. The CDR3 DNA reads TGCGCCAGCAGCCAAGATGCCGGGGCAGCGGACACCATATATTTT.

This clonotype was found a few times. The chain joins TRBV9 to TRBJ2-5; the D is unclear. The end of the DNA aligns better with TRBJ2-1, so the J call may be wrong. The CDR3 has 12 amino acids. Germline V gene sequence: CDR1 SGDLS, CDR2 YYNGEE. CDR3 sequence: CASSVEWGEQFF. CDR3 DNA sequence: TGTGCCAGCAGCGTAGAGTGGGGAGAGCAGTTCTTC.

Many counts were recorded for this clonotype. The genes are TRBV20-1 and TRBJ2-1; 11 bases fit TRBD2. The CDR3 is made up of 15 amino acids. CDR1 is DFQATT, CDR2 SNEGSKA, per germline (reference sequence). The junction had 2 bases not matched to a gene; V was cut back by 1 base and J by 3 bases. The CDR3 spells CSARGLAGIYNEQFF. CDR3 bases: TGCAGTGCTAGAGGACTAGCGGGAATCTACAATGAGCAGTTCTTC.

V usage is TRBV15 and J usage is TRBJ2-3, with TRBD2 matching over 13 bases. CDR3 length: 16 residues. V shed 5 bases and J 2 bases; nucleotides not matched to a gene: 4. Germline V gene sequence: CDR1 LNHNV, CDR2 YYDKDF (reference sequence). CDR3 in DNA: TGTGCCACCAGCCAAGGACTAGCGGGAGACACAGATACGCAGTATTTT. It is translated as CATSQGLAGDTDTQYF.

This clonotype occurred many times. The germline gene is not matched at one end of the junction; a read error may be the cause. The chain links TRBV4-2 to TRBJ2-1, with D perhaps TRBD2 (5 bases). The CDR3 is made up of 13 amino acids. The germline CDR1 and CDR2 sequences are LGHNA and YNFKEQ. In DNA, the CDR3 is TGTGCCAGCAGCCAAGGGAGACTATCGGCGTCGTACTTC. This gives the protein CASSQGRLSASYF.

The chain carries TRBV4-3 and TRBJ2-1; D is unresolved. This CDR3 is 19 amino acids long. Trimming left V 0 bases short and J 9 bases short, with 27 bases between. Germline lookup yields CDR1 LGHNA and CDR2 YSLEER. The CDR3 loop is CASSQDHSYVWESEFEQFF. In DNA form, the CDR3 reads TGCGCCAGCAGCCAAGACCACTCTTATGTTTGGGAAAGTGAGTTTGAGCAGTTCTTC.

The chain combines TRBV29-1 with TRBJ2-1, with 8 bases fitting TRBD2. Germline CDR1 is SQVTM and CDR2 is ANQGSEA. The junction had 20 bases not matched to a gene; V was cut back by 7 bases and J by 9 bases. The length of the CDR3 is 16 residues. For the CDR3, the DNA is TGCAGCGCCCGGGCTAGAGGAGCGGGAGCTTTTGGTGAGCAGTTCTTC. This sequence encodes CSARARGAGAFGEQFF.

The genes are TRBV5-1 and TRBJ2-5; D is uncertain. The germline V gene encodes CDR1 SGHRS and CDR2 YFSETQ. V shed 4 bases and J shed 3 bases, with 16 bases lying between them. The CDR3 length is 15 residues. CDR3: CASSVNQIGEETQYF. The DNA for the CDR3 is TGCGCCAGCAGCGTCAATCAGATTGGGGAAGAGACCCAGTACTTC.

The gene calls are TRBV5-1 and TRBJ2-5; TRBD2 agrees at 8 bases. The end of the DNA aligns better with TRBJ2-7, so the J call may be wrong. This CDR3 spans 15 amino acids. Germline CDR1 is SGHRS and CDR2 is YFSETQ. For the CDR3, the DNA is TGCGCCAGCAGGCTTAGCGGGGTGAGCTCCTACGAGCAGTACTTC. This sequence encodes CASRLSGVSSYEQYF.

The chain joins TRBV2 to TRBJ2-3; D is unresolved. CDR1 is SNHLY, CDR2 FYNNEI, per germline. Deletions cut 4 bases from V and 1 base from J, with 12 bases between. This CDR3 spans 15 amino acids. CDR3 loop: CASSVEAQGTDTQYF. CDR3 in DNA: TGTGCCAGCAGTGTCGAGGCCCAAGGCACAGATACGCAGTATTTT.